This TCR beta chain comes out of a study of blood T cell repertoires in COVID-19. Overall study: The samples span acute and convalescent COVID-19 from the United States, Italy and Spain. From T cells, B-cell-depleted T cells, or PBMCs came the material, which was cDNA or gDNA.

The CDR3 is 15 residues long. Deletions cut 7 bases from V and 3 bases from J, with 15 bases between. Germline V gene data show CDR1 as SNHLY and CDR2 as FYNNEI. The repertoire was sequenced with immunoSEQ multiplex PCR; TCRdb's copy has only in-frame clones and lacks some. The sample contains hundreds of thousands of clones, approximately 80% of which appear only once. The clonotype comes from a man older than 75 with acute or convalescent COVID-19. Sequencing was carried out using peripheral blood. The gene calls are TRBV2 and TRBJ1-4; D ambiguous. CDR3 residues: CASKRAEAANEKLFF. The DNA for the CDR3 is TGTGCCAGCAAGCGGGCTGAAGCGGCTAATGAAAAACTGTTTTTT.